The 31 T cell receptor beta chains reported below all come from one sample, sequenced in a study of post-analysis software for immune sequencing data. Study-wide findings and caveats: Five or six TRBV segments (TRBV5-6, TRBV5-1 and TRBV20-1 among them) occurred more frequently in patients than in controls.

Presence of unique molecular identifiers characterized the TCR beta cDNA libraries. TCRdb re-analysed the PCR reads in MiXCR, keeping a single row per CDR3 protein. The sample consists of fewer than 850,000 distinct CDR3 sequences, roughly 30% of them appearing once. These receptors lack a known antigen. Sample: blood. These receptors originate from a girl aged 5-17 years with multiple sclerosis.

CDR3 sequence (DNA): TGTGCCAGCAGTTTAGGTGGTCTGGCTGAAGCTTTCTTT. It codes for CASSLGGLAEAFF. The chain couples TRBV12-3 or TRBV12-4 to TRBJ1-1; D is unclear. The CDR3 is made up of 13 amino acids. The V end was cut by 1 base, the J end by 6 bases, with 9 bases between.

This clonotype has a handful of counts. V gene TRBV2 combines with J gene TRBJ2-5; D call uncertain. The CDR3 extends over 14 amino acids. Trimming removed 6 bases from V and 2 bases from J, with 13 bases in between. Germline CDR1 and CDR2: SNHLY and FYNNEI. CDR3 bases: TGTGCCAGCAGACCCGGAGCCTTTCAAGAGACCCAGTACTTC. Encoded protein: CASRPGAFQETQYF. Full variable domain (outside the CDR3, taken from reference TRBV2 and TRBJ2-5): EPEVTQTPSHQVTQMGQEVILRCVPISNHLYFYWYRQILGQKVEFLVSFYNNEISEKSEIFDDQFSVERPDGSNFTLKIRSTKLEDSAMYFCASRPGAFQETQYFGPGTRLLVL.

The chain uses TRBV6-5 and TRBJ1-1; D ambiguous. The CDR3 sequence is 12 residues long. The germline CDR1 and CDR2 sequences are MNHEY and SVGAGI. V lost 4 bases, J lost 6 bases, and 9 bases lay in between. The CDR3 DNA reads as TGTGCCAGCAGTTCCTCTTATGCTGAAGCTTTCTTT. The encoded protein is CASSSSYAEAFF.

This clonotype was detected a few times. This chain uses TRBV4-1 with TRBJ1-4; D not resolved. Germline lookup yields CDR1 MGHRA and CDR2 YSYEKL. Trimming pared 0 bases from V and 6 bases from J, leaving 11 bases between. This CDR3 is 15 amino acids long. CDR3 nucleotide sequence: TGCGCCAGCAGCCAAGACTGGGGTAATGATGAAAAACTGTTTTTT. Its translation is CASSQDWGNDEKLFF.

This clonotype was detected only a few times. A junction boundary mismatches the germline segment, possibly from a read error. V and J are TRBV20-1 and TRBJ1-2; 7 nucleotides align to TRBD1. Germline V gene sequence: CDR1 DFQATT, CDR2 SNEGSKA (reference sequence). This CDR3 contains 15 residues. The CDR3 nucleotides are TGCAGTGCCAGAGATACGGGCAGGGGGGACTATGGCTACACCTTC. As protein: CSARDTGRGDYGYTF.

This clonotype was found a few times. The chain links TRBV7-2 to TRBJ2-5; 11 bases agree with TRBD2. This CDR3 has 17 residues. Germline loops: CDR1 SGHTA, CDR2 FQGNSA. J lost 0 bases, V lost 1 base, and 4 bases had no gene match. This CDR3 reads CASSLGLAGGYQETQYF. Here the CDR3 DNA reads TGTGCCAGCAGCTTAGGTCTAGCGGGGGGATACCAAGAGACCCAGTACTTC.

The CDR3, as DNA: TGTGCCACCAGTGGGAAGACAGGGGGGCCAGATACGCAGTATTTT. Residues: CATSGKTGGPDTQYF. This chain uses TRBV24-1 with TRBJ2-3; 9 bases line up with TRBD1. The CDR3 contains 15 residues. Looked up from germline, CDR1 is KGHDR and CDR2 is SFDVKD. Losses at the gene ends were 5 bases for V and 4 bases for J; bases not matched to a gene: 6.

V and J are TRBV5-4 and TRBJ2-5; TRBD2 matches 11 bases. The V and J ends lost 1 base and 5 bases, in that order; junction bases with no gene match: 7. Germline lookup yields CDR1 SGHNT and CDR2 YYREEE (reference sequence). This CDR3 is built from 16 residues. The CDR3 protein is CASSLFPSGGRETQYF. CDR3 DNA: TGTGCCAGCAGCTTGTTCCCTAGCGGGGGGCGGGAGACCCAGTACTTC.

This clonotype came up a few times. Compared with germline, one end of the junction differs, possibly owing to a read error. The chain couples TRBV29-1 to TRBJ2-5; D uncertain. The CDR3 extends over 11 amino acids. Germline-derived CDR1 and CDR2 are SQVTM and ANQGSEA. Here the CDR3 DNA reads TGTTCGGTTCGCGGCCAAGAGACCCAGTACTTC. Its protein is CSVRGQETQYF. Drawing the rest from reference TRBV29-1 and TRBJ2-5, the complete variable domain is SAVISQKPSRDICQRGTSLTIQCQVDSQVTMMFWYRQQPGQSLTLIATANQGSEATYESGFVIDKFPISRPNLTFSTLTVSNMSPEDSSIYLCSVRGQETQYFGPGTRLLVL.

This clonotype was counted ten times or more. The chain employs TRBV29-1 and TRBJ2-7; TRBD1 matches 7 bases. Trimming cost V 1 base and J 0 bases; bases outside gene matches: 0. The CDR3 consists of 13 residues. Germline V CDR1 and CDR2: SQVTM, ANQGSEA. CDR3 amino acids: CSVEGDSSYEQYF. In DNA form, the CDR3 reads TGCAGCGTTGAAGGGGACAGCTCCTACGAGCAGTACTTC.

As regards this clonotype: The junction does not match germline at one end; this may be a read error. This rearrangement joins TRBV12-3 or TRBV12-4 to TRBJ1-2; D not resolved. The CDR3 has 12 residues. CDR3 region: CASSLGQLGGTF. The CDR3 DNA follows: TGTGCCAGCAGCTTAGGTCAGCTCGGTGGGACCTTC.

In this sample, this clonotype turned up a few times. The chain has TRBV6-6 and TRBJ2-3; the match to TRBD2 covers 8 bases. The germline V gene has CDR1 MNHNY and CDR2 SVGAGI (reference sequence). There are 15 residues in the CDR3. V gave up 5 bases and J gave up 8 bases; unmatched junction bases: 12. The CDR3 DNA is TGTGCCAGCAGTGTTCCAGCGGGAGCTCTTGGTACGCAGTATTTT. It is translated as CASSVPAGALGTQYF.

Only a few counts were recorded for this clonotype. The V and J genes are TRBV7-9 and TRBJ2-7; D is ambiguous. The CDR3 length is 15 residues. Germline V gives CDR1 SEHNR, CDR2 FQNEAQ (reference sequence). Trimming removed 4 bases at V and 3 bases at J, with 16 bases between. CDR3 loop: CASSSPVAPIYEQYF. The CDR3 nucleotides are TGTGCCAGCAGCTCCCCCGTTGCGCCAATCTACGAGCAGTACTTC.

The chain has TRBV7-2 and TRBJ2-7; 10 bases are shared with TRBD2. V trimming: 2 bases; J trimming: 4 bases; junction bases outside the gene matches: 14. Germline V lookup: CDR1 SGHTA, CDR2 FQGNSA. The CDR3 sequence is 18 residues long. The DNA of the CDR3 is TGTGCCAGCAGCTTAACCCTACCTAGCGGGAGTTATTCTTACGAGCAGTACTTC. This gives the protein CASSLTLPSGSYSYEQYF. Using reference TRBV7-2 and TRBJ2-7 for the parts outside the CDR3, the full variable domain is GAGVSQSPSNKVTEKGKDVELRCDPISGHTALYWYRQSLGQGLEFLIYFQGNSAPDKSGLPSDRFSAERTGGSVSTLTIQRTQQEDSAVYLCASSLTLPSGSYSYEQYFGPGTRLTVT.

This clonotype was seen a handful of times. The chain links TRBV6-1 to TRBJ1-5; D unclear. Trimming took 5 bases from V and 1 from J, leaving 9 bases between them. Germline V lookup: CDR1 MNHNS, CDR2 SASEGT. The CDR3 has 14 residues. For the CDR3, the DNA is TGTGCCAGCAGTAACGACTTGAGCAATCAGCCCCAGCATTTT. Encoded protein: CASSNDLSNQPQHF.

This chain joins TRBV20-1 and TRBJ2-1; D might be TRBD2 (6 bases). Trimming took 6 bases from V and 5 from J, leaving 17 bases between them. The CDR3 loop spans 14 amino acids. Germline values: CDR1 DFQATT, CDR2 SNEGSKA (reference sequence). The CDR3 coding sequence is TGCAGTGCGCCATCGCGGGGCCAAAACAATGAGCAGTTCTTC. Its protein is CSAPSRGQNNEQFF.

V gene TRBV7-2 combines with J gene TRBJ2-1, with 7 positions matching TRBD2. With 7 bases clipped from V and 0 bases from J, the junction kept 3 bases outside the gene matches. The CDR3 extends over 14 amino acids. CDR1 is SGHTA and CDR2 is FQGNSA in the germline V gene. The CDR3 bases are TGTGCCAGCACCCGGACTAGCTCCTACAATGAGCAGTTCTTC. Protein sequence: CASTRTSSYNEQFF.

In this sample, this clonotype turned up a few times. This rearrangement joins TRBV12-3 or TRBV12-4 to TRBJ1-2, with D perhaps TRBD1 (6 bases). Trimming stripped 6 bases from V and 5 bases from J, with 19 bases between. The CDR3 is made up of 15 amino acids. The CDR3 reads CASRPTWGGAYGYTF. CDR3 nucleotide sequence: TGTGCCAGCAGACCGACCTGGGGGGGGGCGTATGGCTACACCTTC.

A few counts support this clonotype. V gene TRBV20-1 combines with J gene TRBJ1-1, with 7 bases lining up with TRBD1. Looked up from germline, CDR1 is DFQATT and CDR2 is SNEGSKA (reference sequence). The CDR3 loop spans 13 amino acids. Trimming at V came to 2 bases and at J to 11 bases, leaving 11 bases not matched to a gene. The CDR3 DNA sequence: TGCAGTGCTAGAAGTGGCAGGGGGGTTACGGCTTTCTTT. Its translation is CSARSGRGVTAFF.

This chain joins TRBV11-1 and TRBJ1-2; tentative D call: TRBD1 (5 bases). Germline V gives CDR1 SGHAT, CDR2 FQDESV (reference sequence). This CDR3 region has 13 residues. V lost 2 bases, J lost 8 bases, and 12 bases lay in between. CDR3 coding DNA: TGTGCCAGCAGCTTATTGGCGGGGCACGGCTACACCTTC. This sequence encodes CASSLLAGHGYTF.

This clonotype showed up just a few times. V gene TRBV4-3 combines with J gene TRBJ2-1; 9 nucleotides match TRBD2. The CDR3 has 16 amino acids. Germline V gene sequence: CDR1 LGHNA, CDR2 YSLEER. The V segment lost 0 bases and the J segment 8 bases; nucleotides outside the gene matches: 8. Written as DNA, the CDR3 is TGCGCCAGCAGCCAAGATTTAGCGGGAGTCTTGGATGAGCAGTTCTTC. Translated, it gives CASSQDLAGVLDEQFF.

This clonotype was detected only a few times. The J gene is TRBJ1-2, the V gene TRBV6-5; 8 nucleotides match TRBD1. This CDR3 is 12 amino acids long. Germline assignment: CDR1 MNHEY and CDR2 SVGAGI. V shed 5 bases and J 5 bases; nucleotides not matched to a gene: 1. Here the CDR3 DNA reads TGTGCCAGCAGTAGACAGGGGTATGGCTACACCTTC. Translating gives CASSRQGYGYTF.

The chain employs TRBV5-1 and TRBJ2-5; D is uncertain. This CDR3 is 16 amino acids long. In germline, CDR1 is SGHRS, CDR2 YFSETQ. V lost 0 bases and J 2 bases, leaving 14 bases between the germline ends. The CDR3: CASSLGSASRQETQYF. For the CDR3, the DNA is TGCGCCAGCAGCTTGGGGTCGGCCAGTAGGCAAGAGACCCAGTACTTC.

In the case of this clonotype: Just one base apart from a much larger clone, this may be a read error. The chain is built from TRBV29-1 and TRBJ2-7; 12 nucleotides line up with TRBD2. CDR3 length: 13 residues. Germline CDR1 is SQVTM and CDR2 is ANQGSEA. The V segment lost 7 bases and the J segment 3 bases; nucleotides outside the gene matches: 4. The CDR3 region is CSAVTSGSYEQYF. CDR3 DNA sequence: TGCAGCGCCGTGACTAGCGGGAGCTACGAGCAGTACTTC.

This sequence joins TRBV12-3 or TRBV12-4 and TRBJ2-1, with a possible D match to TRBD2 (6 bases). Trimming took off 5 bases at V and 3 bases at J, with 17 bases between the two ends. The CDR3 contains 16 residues. The CDR3 protein is CASSAFLTSNYNEQFF. The CDR3 region has the DNA TGTGCCAGCAGTGCTTTTTTGACTAGTAACTACAATGAGCAGTTCTTC.

This clonotype came up once. The chain joins TRBV7-2 to TRBJ2-7; D perhaps matches TRBD2 (6 bases). The CDR3 contains 17 residues. V was cut by 2 bases and J by 2 bases, with 19 bases left in between. Germline V gives CDR1 SGHTA, CDR2 FQGNSA. The CDR3 coding sequence is TGTGCCAGCAGCTTAAGGGTCCTGGGACTCCAAACCTACGAGCAGTACTTC. Its translation: CASSLRVLGLQTYEQYF.

This clonotype was seen at least ten times. The chain links TRBV28 to TRBJ2-7, with 10 positions matching TRBD2. V lost 6 bases, J lost 3 bases, and 2 bases stayed unmatched. Germline V lookup: CDR1 MDHEN, CDR2 SYDVKM. The CDR3 spans 13 residues. CDR3 protein: CASRRTSGYEQYF. As DNA, the CDR3 is TGTGCCAGCAGGAGGACTAGCGGCTACGAGCAGTACTTC.

This clonotype was observed a handful of times. The rearrangement uses TRBV9 and TRBJ2-1; 9 bases are a match to TRBD1. V shed 2 bases and J 9 bases; nucleotides not matched to a gene: 6. The CDR3 totals 14 residues. From germline, CDR1 is SGDLS and CDR2 YYNGEE. The CDR3 nucleotides are TGTGCCAGCAGCGTCTCACAGGGGGCGGGTGAGCAGTTCTTC. Amino acid sequence: CASSVSQGAGEQFF.

This chain uses TRBV7-9 with TRBJ2-7; no clear D gene. In germline, CDR1 is SEHNR, CDR2 FQNEAQ (reference sequence). The CDR3 covers 12 residues. The V gene lost 7 bases and the J gene lost 7 bases, with 14 bases spanning the gap. For the CDR3, the DNA is TGTGCCAGCACCAATCCCTCTCGAGAGCAGTACTTC. It codes for CASTNPSREQYF.

This clonotype has more than one count but fewer than ten. The chain has TRBV6-6 and TRBJ1-5, with D perhaps matching TRBD1 (5 bases). With 11 bases removed from V and 4 bases from J, the gap between germline ends came to 15 bases. Germline CDR1 reads MNHNY; CDR2 reads SVGAGI (reference sequence). CDR3 length: 13 residues. The CDR3, as DNA: TGTGCCGGGTGGGACGGCCGGAATCAGCCCCAGCATTTT. This translates into CAGWDGRNQPQHF.

The J gene is TRBJ1-1, the V gene TRBV13; 7 bases agree with TRBD1. The CDR3 length is 15 residues. From germline, CDR1 is PRHDT and CDR2 FYEKMQ (reference sequence). J was trimmed by 5 bases and V by 5 bases; bases with no gene match: 11. CDR3 in DNA: TGTGCCAGCAGCCGGAGACCCAGGGGGAAGACTGAAGCTTTCTTT. This translates into CASSRRPRGKTEAFF. Variable domain in full (rest from reference TRBV13 and TRBJ1-1): AAGVIQSPRHLIKEKRETATLKCYPIPRHDTVYWYQQGPGQDPQFLISFYEKMQSDKGSIPDRFSAQQFSDYHSELNMSSLELGDSALYFCASSRRPRGKTEAFFGQGTRLTVV.